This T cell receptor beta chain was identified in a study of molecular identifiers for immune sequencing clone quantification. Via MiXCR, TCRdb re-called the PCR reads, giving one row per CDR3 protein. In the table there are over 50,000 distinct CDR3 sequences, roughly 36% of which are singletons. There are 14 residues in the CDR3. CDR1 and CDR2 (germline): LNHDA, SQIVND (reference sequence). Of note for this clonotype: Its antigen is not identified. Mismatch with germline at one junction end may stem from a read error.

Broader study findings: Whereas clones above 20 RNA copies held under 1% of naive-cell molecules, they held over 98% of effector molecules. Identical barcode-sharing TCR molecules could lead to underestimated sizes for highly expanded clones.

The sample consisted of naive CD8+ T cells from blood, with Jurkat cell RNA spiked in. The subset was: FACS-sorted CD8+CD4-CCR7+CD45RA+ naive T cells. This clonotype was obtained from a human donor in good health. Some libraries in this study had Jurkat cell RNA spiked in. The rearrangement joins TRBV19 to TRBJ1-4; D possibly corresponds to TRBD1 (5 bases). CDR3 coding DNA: TGTGCCAGTAGAATAGAAGGGGATGGAGAAAAACTGTTTTTT. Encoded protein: CASRIEGDGEKLFF. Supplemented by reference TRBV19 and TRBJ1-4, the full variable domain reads DGGITQSPKYLFRKEGQNVTLSCEQNLNHDAMYWYRQDPGQGLRLIYYSQIVNDFQKGDIAEGYSVSREKKESFPLTVTSAQKNPTAFYLCASRIEGDGEKLFFGSGTQLSVL.